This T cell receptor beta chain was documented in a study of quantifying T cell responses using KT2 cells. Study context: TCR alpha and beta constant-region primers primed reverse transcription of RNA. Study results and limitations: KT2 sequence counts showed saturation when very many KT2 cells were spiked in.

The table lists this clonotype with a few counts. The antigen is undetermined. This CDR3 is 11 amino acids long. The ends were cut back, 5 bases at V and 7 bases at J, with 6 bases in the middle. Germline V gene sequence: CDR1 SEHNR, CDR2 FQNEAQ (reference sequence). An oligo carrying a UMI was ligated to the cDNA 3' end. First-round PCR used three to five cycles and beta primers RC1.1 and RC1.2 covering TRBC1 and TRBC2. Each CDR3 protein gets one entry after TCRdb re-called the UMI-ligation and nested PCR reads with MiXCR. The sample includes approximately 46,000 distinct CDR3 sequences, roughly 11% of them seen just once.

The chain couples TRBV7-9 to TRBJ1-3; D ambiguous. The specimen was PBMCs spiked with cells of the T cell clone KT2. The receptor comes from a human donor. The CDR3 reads CASSLHNTIYF. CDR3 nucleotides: TGTGCCAGCAGCCTGCACAACACCATATATTTT.